This TCR beta chain was sequenced for a study of blood T cell repertoires in COVID-19. Study-level information: Samples representing acute and convalescent COVID-19 were sourced from the United States, Italy and Spain. T cells, B-cell-depleted T cells, or PBMCs supplied cDNA or gDNA.

Germline V gene sequence: CDR1 SGHNT, CDR2 YYREEE (reference sequence). J was trimmed by 5 bases and V by 4 bases; bases with no gene match: 6. The CDR3 has 14 amino acids. Original methodology: Counts of nucleated cells, estimated from reference gene primer amplification, were obtained. TCRdb's table, derived via immunoSEQ multiplex PCR, lists solely in-frame clones and lacks some. Clone size and the V and J calls come from that table; the DNA yielded D and trimming. The sample holds around 200,000 clones, 85% to 90% seen once. The sequencing input was peripheral blood. The genes are TRBV5-4 and TRBJ2-7, with 10 bases matching TRBD1. The TCR comes from a man in his forties or fifties with active or convalescent COVID-19. The CDR3 nucleotides read TGTGCCAGCAGCGGGGGACAGGGGAGCGACGAGCAGTACTTC. Residues: CASSGGQGSDEQYF.